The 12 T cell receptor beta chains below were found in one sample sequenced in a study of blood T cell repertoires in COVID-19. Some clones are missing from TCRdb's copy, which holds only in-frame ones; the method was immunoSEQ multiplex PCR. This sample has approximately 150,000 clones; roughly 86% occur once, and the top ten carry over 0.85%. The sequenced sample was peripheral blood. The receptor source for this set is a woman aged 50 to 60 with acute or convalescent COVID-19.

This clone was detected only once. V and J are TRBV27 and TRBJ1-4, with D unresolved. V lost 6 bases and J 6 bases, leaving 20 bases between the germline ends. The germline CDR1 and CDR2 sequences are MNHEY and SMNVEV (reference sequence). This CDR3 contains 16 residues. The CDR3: CASRHLGGGIDEKLFF. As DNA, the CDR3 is TGTGCCAGCAGACACCTCGGTGGAGGGATCGATGAAAAACTGTTTTTT.

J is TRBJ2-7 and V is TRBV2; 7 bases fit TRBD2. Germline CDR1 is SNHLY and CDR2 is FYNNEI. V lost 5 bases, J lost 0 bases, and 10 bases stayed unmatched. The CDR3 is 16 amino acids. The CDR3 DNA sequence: TGTGCCAGCAGTTCGGAACTAGCGACGAGCTCCTACGAGCAGTACTTC. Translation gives CASSSELATSSYEQYF. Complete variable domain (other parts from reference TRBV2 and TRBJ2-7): EPEVTQTPSHQVTQMGQEVILRCVPISNHLYFYWYRQILGQKVEFLVSFYNNEISEKSEIFDDQFSVERPDGSNFTLKIRSTKLEDSAMYFCASSSELATSSYEQYFGPGTRLTVT.

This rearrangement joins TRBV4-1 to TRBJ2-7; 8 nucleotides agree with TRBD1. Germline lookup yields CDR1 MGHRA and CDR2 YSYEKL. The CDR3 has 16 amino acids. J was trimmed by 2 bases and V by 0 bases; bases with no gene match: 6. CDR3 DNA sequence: TGCGCCAGCAGCCAAGAAGCAGGGGGCTTTACCTACGAGCAGTACTTC. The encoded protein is CASSQEAGGFTYEQYF.

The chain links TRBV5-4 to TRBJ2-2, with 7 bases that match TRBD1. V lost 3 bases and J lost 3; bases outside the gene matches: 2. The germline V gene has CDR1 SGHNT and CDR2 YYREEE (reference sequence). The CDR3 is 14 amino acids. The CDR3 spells CASSSGQYTGELFF. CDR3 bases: TGTGCCAGCAGCTCGGGACAGTACACCGGGGAGCTGTTTTTT. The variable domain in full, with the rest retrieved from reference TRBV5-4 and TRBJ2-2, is ETGVTQSPTHLIKTRGQQVTLRCSSQSGHNTVSWYQQALGQGPQFIFQYYREEENGRGNFPPRFSGLQFPNYSSELNVNALELDDSALYLCASSSGQYTGELFFGEGSRLTVL.

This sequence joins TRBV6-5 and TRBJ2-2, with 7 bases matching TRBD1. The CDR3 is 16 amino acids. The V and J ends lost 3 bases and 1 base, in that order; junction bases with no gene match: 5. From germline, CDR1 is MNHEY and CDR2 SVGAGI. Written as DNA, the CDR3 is TGTGCCAGCAGTTATTCCAGGACAGGGAACACCGGGGAGCTGTTTTTT. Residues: CASSYSRTGNTGELFF.

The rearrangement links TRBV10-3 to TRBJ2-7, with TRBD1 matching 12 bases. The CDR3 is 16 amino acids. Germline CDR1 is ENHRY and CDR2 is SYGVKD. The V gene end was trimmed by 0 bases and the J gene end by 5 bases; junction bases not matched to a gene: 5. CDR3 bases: TGTGCCATCAGTGAGTCTTGGGGACAGGGGGCTCACGAGCAGTACTTC. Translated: CAISESWGQGAHEQYF.

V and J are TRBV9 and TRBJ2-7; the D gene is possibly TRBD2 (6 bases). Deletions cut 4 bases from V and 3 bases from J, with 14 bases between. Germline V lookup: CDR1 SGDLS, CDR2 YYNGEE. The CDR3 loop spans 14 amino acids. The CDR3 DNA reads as TGTGCCAGCAGCTCGGGACTGGGTAACTACGAGCAGTACTTC. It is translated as CASSSGLGNYEQYF.

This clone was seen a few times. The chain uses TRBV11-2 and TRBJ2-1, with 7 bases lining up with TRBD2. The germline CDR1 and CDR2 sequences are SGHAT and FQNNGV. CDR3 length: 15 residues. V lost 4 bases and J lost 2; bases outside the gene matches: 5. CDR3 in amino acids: CASSSSSGPYNEQFF. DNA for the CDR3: TGTGCCAGCAGCTCCTCTAGCGGCCCCTACAATGAGCAGTTCTTC.

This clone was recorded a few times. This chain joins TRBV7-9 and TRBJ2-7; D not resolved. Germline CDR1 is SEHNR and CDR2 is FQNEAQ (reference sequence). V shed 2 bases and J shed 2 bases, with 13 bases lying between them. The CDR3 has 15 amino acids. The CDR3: CASSLSNNHPYEQYF. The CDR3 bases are TGTGCCAGCAGCTTAAGTAACAACCATCCCTACGAGCAGTACTTC.

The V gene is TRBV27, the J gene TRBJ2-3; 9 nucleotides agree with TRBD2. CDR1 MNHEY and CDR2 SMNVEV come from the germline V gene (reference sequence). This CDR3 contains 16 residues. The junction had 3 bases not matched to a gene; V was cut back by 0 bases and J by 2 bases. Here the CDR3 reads CASSLSAGGPTDTQYF. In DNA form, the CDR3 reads TGTGCCAGCAGTTTATCAGCGGGGGGCCCCACAGATACGCAGTATTTT.

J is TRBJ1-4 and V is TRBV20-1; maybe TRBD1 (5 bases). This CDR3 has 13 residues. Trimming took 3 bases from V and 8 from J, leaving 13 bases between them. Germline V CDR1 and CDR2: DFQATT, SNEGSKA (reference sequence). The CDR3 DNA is TGCAGTGCTAGTTTCAGGGAAGGCGAAAAACTGTTTTTT. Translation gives CSASFREGEKLFF.

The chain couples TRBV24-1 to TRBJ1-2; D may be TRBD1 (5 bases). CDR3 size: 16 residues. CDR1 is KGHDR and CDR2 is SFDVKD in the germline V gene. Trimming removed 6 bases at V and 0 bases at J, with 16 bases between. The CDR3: CATSQGRTASNYGYTF. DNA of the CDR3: TGTGCCACCAGTCAGGGTCGGACGGCTTCTAACTATGGCTACACCTTC.